The 23 T cell receptor beta chains below all came from one sample that was sequenced in a study of T cell changes during pregnancy in multiple sclerosis (dated by TCRdb to the late 2010s). The library was produced with the immunoSEQ multiplex PCR assay. The table was pulled from immuneACCESS by TCRdb, which kept in-frame rearrangements only. Such tables lose some clones; where checked, under half of the loss comes from unresolved V genes, and the rest has no known cause. For this sample there are approximately 74,000 clones; roughly 92% appear just once. 2% to 2.5% of the sample comes from the top ten. Sequenced here: peripheral blood, sampled before pregnancy. These receptors were obtained from a female donor with multiple sclerosis, enrolled in a pregnancy study.

This sequence joins TRBV6-6 and TRBJ2-7; D is perhaps TRBD2 (6 bases). Germline V gene data show CDR1 as MNHNY and CDR2 as SVGAGI (reference sequence). The CDR3 is 14 amino acids. The V end lost 5 bases, the J end lost 13 bases, and 24 bases lay between the germline ends. The chain's CDR3 is CASSDRLVQGSLYF. The CDR3 DNA is TGTGCCAGCAGTGATAGACTAGTCCAGGGCTCCCTTTACTTC.

The chain links TRBV9 to TRBJ1-5; no clear D gene. V gave up 2 bases and J gave up 3 bases, with 9 bases separating them. The length of the CDR3 is 14 residues. Germline V lookup: CDR1 SGDLS, CDR2 YYNGEE. The CDR3 DNA is TGTGCCAGCAGCGTCGGGAAGAACAATCAGCCCCAGCATTTT. This sequence encodes CASSVGKNNQPQHF. Filled out from reference TRBV9 and TRBJ1-5, the complete variable domain reads DSGVTQTPKHLITATGQRVTLRCSPRSGDLSVYWYQQSLDQGLQFLIQYYNGEERAKGNILERFSAQQFPDLHSELNLSSLELGDSALYFCASSVGKNNQPQHFGDGTRLSIL.

The chain combines TRBV5-5 with TRBJ2-7, with D possibly matching TRBD2 (5 bases). This CDR3 region has 14 residues. Germline CDR1 and CDR2: SGHKS and YYEKEE (reference sequence). The V end was cut by 2 bases, the J end by 5 bases, with 14 bases between. This chain's CDR3 is CASSFEGGTNEQYF. The DNA for the CDR3 is TGTGCCAGCAGCTTCGAGGGCGGTACGAACGAGCAGTACTTC.

The CDR3 loop is CASSSTFGTEAFF. For the CDR3, the DNA is TGTGCCAGTAGTTCTACGTTTGGCACTGAAGCTTTCTTT. The rearrangement uses TRBV19 and TRBJ1-1; D uncertain. Germline V gene data show CDR1 as LNHDA and CDR2 as SQIVND (reference sequence). Deletions cut 5 bases from V and 4 bases from J, with 11 bases between. This CDR3 region has 13 residues.

V usage is TRBV6-5 and J usage is TRBJ2-7; TRBD1 is a possible D gene (6 bases). Germline CDR1 is MNHEY and CDR2 is SVGAGI. CDR3 size: 14 residues. Trimming pared 1 base from V and 3 bases from J, leaving 10 bases between. The CDR3: CASSYFARGYEQYF. CDR3 bases: TGTGCCAGCAGTTACTTTGCCAGGGGCTACGAGCAGTACTTC.

The rearrangement uses TRBV4-3 and TRBJ2-5, with D possibly being TRBD1 (5 bases). Germline assignment: CDR1 LGHNA and CDR2 YSLEER. The CDR3 runs 16 residues. V was trimmed by 0 bases and J by 5 bases, leaving 16 bases between them. The CDR3 DNA reads as TGCGCCAGCAGCCAAGATGGGTCAGGGTCATGGGAGACCCAGTACTTC. This sequence encodes CASSQDGSGSWETQYF.

The chain uses TRBV19 and TRBJ2-7, with D perhaps matching TRBD2 (5 bases). The germline V and J ends were trimmed by 1 base and 7 bases, with 20 bases remaining between them. The CDR3 is 16 residues long. Germline V lookup: CDR1 LNHDA, CDR2 SQIVND (reference sequence). The DNA of the CDR3 is TGTGCCAGTAGTATAGCGCTCCTTCGGGTATCGGGGGAGCAGTACTTC. Encoded protein: CASSIALLRVSGEQYF.

CDR3 residues: CASSYKEQGVRETQYF. CDR3 sequence (DNA): TGTGCCAGCAGTTACAAGGAACAGGGAGTACGGGAGACCCAGTACTTC. The rearrangement links TRBV6-5 to TRBJ2-5; D may be TRBD1 (6 bases). Germline loops: CDR1 MNHEY, CDR2 SVGAGI. V lost 2 bases and J 5 bases, leaving 18 bases between the germline ends. The length of the CDR3 is 16 residues.

The chain is built from TRBV18 and TRBJ1-3; a possible D gene is TRBD1 (5 bases). Germline CDR1 reads KGHSH; CDR2 reads LQKENI. This CDR3 is built from 16 residues. V lost 0 bases, J lost 1 base, and 10 bases lay in between. In DNA, the CDR3 is TGTGCCAGCTCACCACCGGGAGGGGCATCTGGAAACACCATATATTTT. This sequence encodes CASSPPGGASGNTIYF. The complete variable domain, with remaining parts taken from reference TRBV18 and TRBJ1-3, reads NAGVMQNPRHLVRRRGQEARLRCSPMKGHSHVYWYRQLPEEGLKFMVYLQKENIIDESGMPKERFSAEFPKEGPSILRIQQVVRGDSAAYFCASSPPGGASGNTIYFGEGSWLTVV.

This clone was recorded once. The CDR3 is CASSLNADYGYTF. In DNA form, the CDR3 reads TGTGCCAGCAGTCTTAACGCGGACTATGGCTACACCTTC. The rearrangement links TRBV27 to TRBJ1-2, with unresolved D. CDR1 and CDR2 (germline): MNHEY, SMNVEV (reference sequence). This CDR3 has 13 residues. V lost 5 bases, J lost 3 bases, and 10 bases lay in between.

This clone was seen a handful of times. The chain is built from TRBV11-2 and TRBJ2-1, with 11 bases lining up with TRBD2. Germline values: CDR1 SGHAT, CDR2 FQNNGV. This CDR3 is 15 amino acids long. The trim removed 4 bases at V and 3 bases at J, leaving 2 bases unmatched. CDR3 in DNA: TGTGCCAGCAGCTCCACTAGCGGGGGCTACAATGAGCAGTTCTTC. Translation gives CASSSTSGGYNEQFF. Filled out from reference TRBV11-2 and TRBJ2-1, the complete variable domain reads EAGVAQSPRYKIIEKRQSVAFWCNPISGHATLYWYQQILGQGPKLLIQFQNNGVVDDSQLPKDRFSAERLKGVDSTLKIQPAKLEDSAVYLCASSSTSGGYNEQFFGPGTRLTVL.

The chain uses TRBV6-5 and TRBJ2-1; D unresolved. V lost 0 bases to trimming and J lost 1 base, with 7 bases between them. Germline V gene lookup returns CDR1 MNHEY and CDR2 SVGAGI. CDR3 size: 15 residues. Here the CDR3 DNA reads TGTGCCAGCAGTTACTCGGCCGATTCCTACAATGAGCAGTTCTTC. Translating gives CASSYSADSYNEQFF.

This chain joins TRBV6-6 and TRBJ2-5; D not resolved. Per the germline V gene, CDR1 is MNHNY and CDR2 is SVGAGI (reference sequence). The CDR3 extends over 13 amino acids. Trimming removed 7 bases from V and 3 bases from J, with 12 bases in between. The CDR3 spells CASKEATEETQYF. The CDR3 DNA reads TGTGCCAGCAAAGAAGCGACTGAAGAGACCCAGTACTTC.

This clone was counted once. The V call is TRBV4-3, the J call TRBJ2-1, with D hard to call. Germline CDR1 reads LGHNA; CDR2 reads YSLEER. The CDR3 contains 13 residues. The V and J ends lost 0 bases and 10 bases respectively, with 10 bases between them. CDR3 coding DNA: TGCGCCAGCAGCCAAGATAGAGTATCCGAGCAGTTCTTC. This encodes CASSQDRVSEQFF.

The chain links TRBV18 to TRBJ2-1, with a possible D match to TRBD2 (6 bases). Germline V gives CDR1 KGHSH, CDR2 LQKENI. The CDR3 extends over 15 amino acids. V lost 4 bases and J 8 bases, leaving 18 bases between the germline ends. The CDR3 coding sequence is TGTGCCAGCTCACTCCGGGACTCTTTTCTCGATGAGCAGTTCTTC. Translation: CASSLRDSFLDEQFF.

In nucleotides, the CDR3 is TGTGCCAGCAGCCCCCCGGGGACCTACGAGCAGTACTTC. Translated: CASSPPGTYEQYF. The chain employs TRBV7-9 and TRBJ2-7, with a weak D call TRBD2 (5 bases). This CDR3 has 13 amino acids. The germline V and J ends were trimmed by 5 bases and 2 bases, with 10 bases remaining between them. CDR1 and CDR2 from the germline V gene are SEHNR and FQNEAQ (reference sequence).

This sequence joins TRBV7-3 and TRBJ2-2; 9 bases agree with TRBD2. CDR3 length: 15 residues. Germline CDR1 and CDR2: SGHTA and FQGTGA. After removal of 2 bases from V and 6 bases from J, the junction contained 4 bases not matched to a gene. CDR3 DNA: TGTGCCAGCAGCTTAGGAATAGCGGGAGCCGGGGAGCTGTTTTTT. Protein product: CASSLGIAGAGELFF.

Written as DNA, the CDR3 is TGTGCCAGCAGCTTACCGAGGGAAGGGGCCAACGTCCTGACTTTC. Protein sequence: CASSLPREGANVLTF. This rearrangement joins TRBV11-3 to TRBJ2-6, with a weak D call TRBD2 (5 bases). Germline V lookup: CDR1 SGHNT, CDR2 YENEEA. The V end was cut by 2 bases, the J end by 4 bases, with 9 bases between. The CDR3 is 15 residues long.

The rearrangement joins TRBV19 to TRBJ1-1; D gene uncertain. Trimming removed 2 bases from V and 7 bases from J, with 14 bases in between. Germline V gene lookup returns CDR1 LNHDA and CDR2 SQIVND (reference sequence). This CDR3 contains 14 residues. DNA for the CDR3: TGTGCCAGTAGTATAAACCCGACTACAGTTGAAGCTTTCTTT. Protein product: CASSINPTTVEAFF.

V usage is TRBV2 and J usage is TRBJ2-1; 11 bases match TRBD2. This CDR3 spans 17 amino acids. Germline CDR1 reads SNHLY; CDR2 reads FYNNEI. J lost 0 bases, V lost 7 bases, and 8 bases had no gene match. The CDR3 sequence: CASIQGTSGPSYNEQFF. CDR3 sequence (DNA): TGTGCCAGCATCCAAGGGACTAGCGGACCCTCCTACAATGAGCAGTTCTTC.

The rearrangement uses TRBV6-4 and TRBJ2-6; the D gene is possibly TRBD1 (5 bases). Trimming took 0 bases from V and 3 from J, leaving 6 bases between them. This CDR3 spans 15 amino acids. Germline-derived CDR1 and CDR2 are MRHNA and SNTAGT. The CDR3 DNA sequence: TGTGCCAGCAGTGACTCAGGGGATGGGGCCAACGTCCTGACTTTC. As protein: CASSDSGDGANVLTF.

The genes are TRBV19 and TRBJ2-1; 9 bases are a match to TRBD2. The CDR3 consists of 15 residues. The V gene end was trimmed by 6 bases and the J gene end by 0 bases; junction bases not matched to a gene: 3. CDR1 is LNHDA and CDR2 is SQIVND in the germline V gene (reference sequence). The CDR3 loop is CASRISGSSYNEQFF. CDR3 coding DNA: TGTGCCAGTAGGATTAGCGGGAGCTCCTACAATGAGCAGTTCTTC.

The rearrangement joins TRBV11-1 to TRBJ2-5; TRBD1 matches at 10 bases. Per the germline V gene, CDR1 is SGHAT and CDR2 is FQDESV (reference sequence). The J segment lost 4 bases and the V segment lost 4 bases, leaving 6 bases of the junction unmatched. CDR3 length: 15 amino acids. This CDR3 is CASSWDRGEGETQYF. CDR3 bases: TGTGCCAGCAGCTGGGACAGGGGAGAAGGAGAGACCCAGTACTTC.